What follows are 8 T cell receptor beta chains derived from one specimen sequenced in a study of T cell responses to AZD1222 COVID-19 vaccine. The table came from immunoSEQ multiplex PCR; TCRdb's copy has only in-frame clones and leaves some out. The repertoire consists of roughly 72,000 clones, with 85% occurring once and the leading ten covering roughly 20%. The material was peripheral blood, obtained on day 0 of AZD1222 vaccination. All receptors come from an adult in good health.

The V gene is TRBV6-5, the J gene TRBJ1-5, with TRBD1 as a possible D gene (5 bases). Trimming took 0 bases from V and 7 from J, leaving 13 bases between them. This CDR3 comprises 15 residues. CDR1 is MNHEY and CDR2 is SVGAGI in the germline V gene. In DNA, the CDR3 is TGTGCCAGCAGTTACTCAGGAGGGGCAGGACAGCCCCAGCATTTT. This translates into CASSYSGGAGQPQHF.

This clone appeared once. This chain uses TRBV19 with TRBJ1-1; a possible D gene is TRBD1 (6 bases). V lost 7 bases and J lost 10, with 22 bases in between. The CDR3 runs 14 residues. Looked up from germline, CDR1 is LNHDA and CDR2 is SQIVND (reference sequence). CDR3 coding DNA: TGTGCCAGTACCCTGCGGGGTACGGGGGCTGGAGCTTTCTTT. It yields the protein CASTLRGTGAGAFF.

The chain recombines TRBV6-2 or TRBV6-3 with TRBJ2-7; 9 bases are a match to TRBD1. The CDR3 runs 15 residues. Germline V gene lookup returns CDR1 MNHEY and CDR2 SVGEGT. V gave up 5 bases and J gave up 0 bases; unmatched junction bases: 5. The CDR3 loop reads CASSGGQGFSYEQYF. The DNA of the CDR3 is TGTGCCAGCAGTGGGGGACAGGGCTTCTCCTACGAGCAGTACTTC.

This clone was counted a single time. The chain combines TRBV20-1 with TRBJ2-1; D remains ambiguous. V was cut by 6 bases and J by 5 bases, with 8 bases left in between. This CDR3 is 11 amino acids long. Germline-derived CDR1 and CDR2 are DFQATT and SNEGSKA (reference sequence). DNA for the CDR3: TGCAGTGCCCATGTTAACAATGAGCAGTTCTTC. It is translated as CSAHVNNEQFF.

J is TRBJ1-2 and V is TRBV9, with TRBD1 as a possible D gene (6 bases). The CDR3 consists of 14 residues. Deletions cut 0 bases from V and 1 base from J, with 7 bases between. CDR1 is SGDLS and CDR2 is YYNGEE in the germline V gene. CDR3 in amino acids: CASSVGTDNYGYTF. The CDR3 DNA follows: TGTGCCAGCAGCGTAGGGACAGATAACTATGGCTACACCTTC.

The J gene is TRBJ2-5, the V gene TRBV13; TRBD2 matches at 8 bases. The CDR3 is made up of 16 amino acids. Germline assignment: CDR1 PRHDT and CDR2 FYEKMQ (reference sequence). V was pared by 2 bases and J by 0 bases, with 5 bases of the junction left unmatched. CDR3 protein: CASSLYGTSYQETQYF. The CDR3 nucleotides are TGTGCCAGCAGCTTATACGGGACTAGTTACCAAGAGACCCAGTACTTC.

The J gene is TRBJ1-1, the V gene TRBV30; tentatively, D is TRBD1 (6 bases). V was pared by 3 bases and J by 6 bases, with 20 bases between. CDR1 and CDR2 (germline): GTSNPN, SVGIG (reference sequence). CDR3 size: 15 residues. The CDR3 DNA follows: TGTGCCTGGAGGTTAGTGGGGGGGGCGCCGTCTGAAGCTTTCTTT. It encodes CAWRLVGGAPSEAFF.

This chain links TRBV4-1 with TRBJ2-7; the match to TRBD2 covers 14 bases. The CDR3 runs 15 residues. Looked up from germline, CDR1 is MGHRA and CDR2 is YSYEKL. V shed 5 bases and J 5 bases; nucleotides not matched to a gene: 5. The DNA for the CDR3 is TGCGCCAGCAGCTTGCGACTAGCGGGAGGGGACGAGCAGTACTTC. Its protein product is CASSLRLAGGDEQYF.